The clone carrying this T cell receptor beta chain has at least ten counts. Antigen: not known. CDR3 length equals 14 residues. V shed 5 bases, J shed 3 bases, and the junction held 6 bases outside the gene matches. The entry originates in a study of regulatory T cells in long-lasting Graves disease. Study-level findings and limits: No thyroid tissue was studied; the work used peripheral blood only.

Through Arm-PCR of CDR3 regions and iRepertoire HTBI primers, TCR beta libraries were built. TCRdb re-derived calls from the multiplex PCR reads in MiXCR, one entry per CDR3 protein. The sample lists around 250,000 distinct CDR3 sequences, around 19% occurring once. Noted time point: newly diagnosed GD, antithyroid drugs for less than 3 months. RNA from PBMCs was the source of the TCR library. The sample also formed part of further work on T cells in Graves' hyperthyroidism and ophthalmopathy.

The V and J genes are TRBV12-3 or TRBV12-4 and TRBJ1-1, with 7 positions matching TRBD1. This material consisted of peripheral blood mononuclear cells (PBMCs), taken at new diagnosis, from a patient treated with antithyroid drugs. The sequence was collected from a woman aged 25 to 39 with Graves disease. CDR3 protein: CASSAHGQDTEAFF. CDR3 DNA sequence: TGTGCCAGCAGTGCACACGGACAGGACACTGAAGCTTTCTTT.